This is a list of T cell receptor beta chains from one sample in a study of glioma-infiltrating T cells after dendritic cell vaccination. Only in-frame clones appear in the TCRdb table, and some are missing; sequencing was by immunoSEQ multiplex PCR. The data show roughly 100,000 clones, around four fifths seen once. The starting material was blood, obtained after dendritic cell vaccination. The source of these receptors is a human donor with glioblastoma. CDR3s include the opening cysteine and the closing phenylalanine or tryptophan. A D gene is named only where the DNA matches it firmly. The size field is filled for only some rows; it gives once, few, many or a size class.

cdr3_aa cdr3_nt clone_size j_call d_call v_call
CASSPTGNTEAFF TGTGCCAGCAGCCCGACAGGAAACACTGAAGCTTTCTTT once TRBJ1-1 - TRBV7-3
CASSNDGDRAAIYGYTF TGTGCCAGCAGTAACGACGGCGACAGGGCCGCGATCTATGGCTACACCTTC - TRBJ1-2 TRBD1 TRBV2
CASSPQHRLNTEAFF TGTGCCAGCAGCCCTCAACACAGGCTCAACACTGAAGCTTTCTTT few TRBJ1-1 - TRBV9
CASGLDRAGELFF TGTGCTAGTGGTCTCGACAGGGCCGGGGAGCTGTTTTTT - TRBJ2-2 TRBD1 TRBV12-5
CASSERRLLYEQYF TGTGCCAGCAGTGAGCGCAGGTTACTGTACGAGCAGTACTTC - TRBJ2-7 - TRBV6-1
CASSIPTVNTEAFF TGTGCCAGTAGTATACCTACGGTGAACACTGAAGCTTTCTTT - TRBJ1-1 - TRBV19
CASSYGANPWGYTF TGTGCCAGCAGTTACGGGGCCAACCCGTGGGGCTACACCTTC once TRBJ1-2 - TRBV6-6
CASSLGQFGDTEAFF TGCGCCAGCAGCTTGGGACAATTCGGGGACACTGAAGCTTTCTTT - TRBJ1-1 - TRBV5-1
CASSLDRWDTQYF TGTGCCAGCAGCTTAGATCGGTGGGATACGCAGTATTTT - TRBJ2-3 - TRBV11-3
CAWSVRQGDTEAFF TGTGCCTGGAGTGTAAGGCAGGGGGACACTGAAGCTTTCTTT - TRBJ1-1 TRBD1 TRBV30
CASSQSQIDGYTF TGTGCCAGCAGCCAATCACAGATCGATGGCTACACCTTC few TRBJ1-2 - TRBV16
CASSSLAAGLEFF TGTGCCAGCAGCTCCCTGGCGGCAGGGCTGGAGTTCTTC once TRBJ2-1 - TRBV7-2
CATTPRPLEDSYTF TGTGCCACCACACCCCGGCCTCTGGAGGATTCTTACACCTTC - TRBJ1-2 - TRBV6-5
CASSRTSGGGDTQYF TGCGCCAGCAGCCGGACTAGCGGGGGGGGAGATACGCAGTATTTT - TRBJ2-3 TRBD2 TRBV4-1
CASSQATGNQPQHF TGCGCCAGCAGCCAAGCGACGGGGAATCAGCCCCAGCATTTT medium-sized TRBJ1-5 - TRBV4-1
CASRSGGKGYTF TGTGCCAGCAGGTCAGGGGGCAAGGGCTACACCTTC - TRBJ1-2 TRBD1 TRBV6-5
CASSLGGPSEQYF TGTGCCAGCAGCTTAGGAGGGCCCAGCGAGCAGTACTTC - TRBJ2-7 - TRBV7-3
CASSPTGTGVDTGELFF TGTGCCAGCAGCCCCACCGGGACAGGGGTAGACACCGGGGAGCTGTTTTTT once TRBJ2-2 TRBD1 TRBV7-3
CASRSDTGKLFF TGTGCCAGCAGATCCGACACTGGAAAACTGTTTTTT - TRBJ1-4 - TRBV6-5
CSVTGAISYGYTF TGCAGCGTGACAGGGGCAATTTCCTATGGCTACACCTTC - TRBJ1-2 TRBD1 TRBV29-1
CASSVRDREGYTF TGTGCCAGCAGCGTCCGGGACAGGGAGGGCTACACCTTC - TRBJ1-2 TRBD1 TRBV5-5
CASSDRLELFF TGTGCCAGTAGTGACAGGTTAGAGCTGTTTTTT few TRBJ2-2 - TRBV19
CASSLRGGGLHEQYF TGTGCCAGCAGTTTAAGAGGGGGTGGGCTCCACGAGCAGTACTTC - TRBJ2-7 - TRBV27
CASSLDGQPNTIYF TGTGCCAGCAGCTTAGATGGACAGCCAAACACCATATATTTT - TRBJ1-3 - TRBV7-9
CASSIFELRGADAAYGYTF TGTGCCAGTAGTATCTTCGAATTGCGTGGGGCCGACGCGGCCTATGGCTACACCTTC once TRBJ1-2 - TRBV19
CASSLWDRVETQYF TGTGCCAGCAGCTTATGGGACAGGGTTGAGACCCAGTACTTC - TRBJ2-5 TRBD1 TRBV7-2
CASRRGTGGFYEQYF TGTGCCAGCAGACGCGGGACAGGGGGCTTCTACGAGCAGTACTTC - TRBJ2-7 TRBD1 TRBV27
CASSLVVRGTDTQYF TGTGCCAGCAGCTTAGTCGTCAGGGGCACAGATACGCAGTATTTT - TRBJ2-3 - TRBV7-6
CASSLLDRSATEAFF TGTGCCAGCAGCTTATTGGACAGGTCGGCCACTGAAGCTTTCTTT - TRBJ1-1 TRBD1 TRBV5-6
CASSIVLGLASQETQYF TGTGCCAGTAGTATAGTTTTGGGACTAGCATCACAGGAGACCCAGTACTTC - TRBJ2-5 TRBD2 TRBV19
CASSLNRGSYEQYF TGTGCCAGTAGCCTCAACAGGGGGTCTTACGAGCAGTACTTC - TRBJ2-7 TRBD1 TRBV19
CSVARGQSSYEQYF TGCAGCGTCGCTAGGGGGCAAAGCTCCTACGAGCAGTACTTC - TRBJ2-7 TRBD1 TRBV29-1
CASSIRRNTGELFF TGTGCCAGTAGTATAAGGAGGAACACCGGGGAGCTGTTTTTT - TRBJ2-2 - TRBV19
CASSLGRAGGTQYF TGTGCCAGCAGCTTGGGACGGGCCGGGGGGACCCAGTACTTC - TRBJ2-5 - TRBV5-8
CASSLFGTPNEKLFF TGCGCCAGCAGCTTGTTCGGGACACCGAATGAAAAACTGTTTTTT - TRBJ1-4 - TRBV5-1
CASGGATSEYEQYF TGTGCCAGCGGGGGGGCGACCAGCGAATACGAGCAGTACTTC few TRBJ2-7 - TRBV7-9
CASSPNPTGNEQFF TGTGCTAGCAGCCCTAACCCGACAGGGAATGAGCAGTTCTTC - TRBJ2-1 TRBD1 TRBV7-7
CASSPGETAYEQYF TGCGCCAGCAGCCCAGGGGAGACAGCCTACGAGCAGTACTTC - TRBJ2-7 - TRBV5-1
CASSDSAGGPDTQYF TGTGCCAGCAGTGACTCGGCGGGGGGCCCAGATACGCAGTATTTT few TRBJ2-3 TRBD2 TRBV6-4
CASSIEGTGGTDTQYF TGTGCCAGTAGTATTGAAGGGACAGGGGGCACAGATACGCAGTATTTT - TRBJ2-3 TRBD1 TRBV19
CASSFYRGTEAFF TGTGCCAGCAGCTTTTATAGGGGAACTGAAGCTTTCTTT - TRBJ1-1 - TRBV5-6
CASSLVSGSTDTQYF TGCGCCAGCAGCTTGGTTAGCGGAAGCACAGATACGCAGTATTTT - TRBJ2-3 - TRBV5-1
CASSDQKTNEKLFF TGTGCCAGCAGTGATCAGAAAACTAATGAAAAACTGTTTTTT - TRBJ1-4 - TRBV2
CASTPGTGPYEQYF TGTGCCAGCACCCCCGGGACAGGGCCCTACGAGCAGTACTTC once TRBJ2-7 TRBD1 TRBV27
CASGLTVPGYEQYF TGTGCCAGCGGGCTGACCGTACCGGGATACGAGCAGTACTTC - TRBJ2-7 - TRBV6-1
CASSSSVTSSYNSPLHF TGCGCCAGCAGCTCCTCTGTAACGAGCTCCTATAATTCACCCCTCCACTTT - TRBJ1-6 - TRBV5-1
CAWSPGTGGGQPQHF TGTGCCTGGAGTCCAGGGACGGGGGGGGGACAGCCCCAGCATTTT - TRBJ1-5 - TRBV30
CASSPGTSEAFF TGTGCCAGCAGTCCGGGGACATCTGAAGCTTTCTTT - TRBJ1-1 - TRBV6-5
CASSFRDRNTEAFF TGCGCCAGCAGCTTTCGGGACAGGAACACTGAAGCTTTCTTT - TRBJ1-1 TRBD1 TRBV5-1
CASSPTGTGELFF TGTGCCAGCAGTCCTACCGGGACTGGGGAGCTGTTTTTT - TRBJ2-2 - TRBV5-4
CASSKTDSLSGNTIYF TGTGCCAGTAGTAAGACGGACAGCCTCTCTGGAAACACCATATATTTT once TRBJ1-3 - TRBV19
CASSISTGGNQPQHF TGTGCCAGTAGTATAAGTACAGGGGGGAATCAGCCCCAGCATTTT - TRBJ1-5 TRBD1 TRBV19
CASSLIDRASYEQYF TGTGCCAGCAGCCTGATCGACAGGGCCTCCTACGAGCAGTACTTC - TRBJ2-7 TRBD1 TRBV5-8
CASEETPGNSPLHF TGTGCCAGCGAGGAGACTCCGGGTAATTCACCCCTCCACTTT - TRBJ1-6 - TRBV6-1
CASSSTGGTTYNEQFF TGCGCCAGCAGCTCTACAGGGGGCACCACCTACAATGAGCAGTTCTTC - TRBJ2-1 TRBD1 TRBV5-1
CSAGQSLGYTF TGCAGTGCCGGACAGAGTTTGGGCTACACCTTC - TRBJ1-2 - TRBV20-1
CASSYAGTGGGYTF TGTGCCAGCAGTTACGCCGGGACAGGGGGTGGCTACACCTTC - TRBJ1-2 TRBD1 TRBV6-5
CAWSEMGSSPLHF TGTGCCTGGAGTGAGATGGGCAGTTCACCCCTCCACTTT once TRBJ1-6 - TRBV30
CASSLYNSPLHF TGTGCCAGCAGTCTCTATAATTCACCCCTCCACTTT - TRBJ1-6 - TRBV27
CASSLLIPDRGILYEQFF TGTGCCAGCAGCCTACTTATTCCGGACAGGGGGATTTTGTATGAGCAGTTCTTC - TRBJ2-1 TRBD1 TRBV14